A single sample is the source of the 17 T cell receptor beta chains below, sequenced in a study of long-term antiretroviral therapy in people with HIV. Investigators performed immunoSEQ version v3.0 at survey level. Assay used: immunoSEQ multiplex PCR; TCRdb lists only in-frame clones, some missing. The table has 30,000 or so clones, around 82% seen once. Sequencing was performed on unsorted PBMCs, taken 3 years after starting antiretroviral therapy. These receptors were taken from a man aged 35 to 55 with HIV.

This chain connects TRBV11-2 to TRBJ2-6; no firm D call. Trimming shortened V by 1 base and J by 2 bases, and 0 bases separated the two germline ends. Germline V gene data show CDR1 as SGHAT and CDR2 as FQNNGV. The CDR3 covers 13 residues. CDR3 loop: CASSLAGANVLTF. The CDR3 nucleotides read TGTGCCAGCAGCTTAGCTGGGGCCAACGTCCTGACTTTC.

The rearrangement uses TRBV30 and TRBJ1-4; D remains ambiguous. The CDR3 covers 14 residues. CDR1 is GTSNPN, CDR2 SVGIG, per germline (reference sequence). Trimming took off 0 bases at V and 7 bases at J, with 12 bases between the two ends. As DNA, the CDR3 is TGTGCCTGGAGTGTTCCCGGACGGGCTGAAAAACTGTTTTTT. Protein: CAWSVPGRAEKLFF.

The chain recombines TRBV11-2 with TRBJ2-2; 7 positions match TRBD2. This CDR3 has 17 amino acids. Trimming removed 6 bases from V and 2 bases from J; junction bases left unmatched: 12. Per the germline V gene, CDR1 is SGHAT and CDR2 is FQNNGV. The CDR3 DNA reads TGTGCCAGCAGTTCGAGGTTAGGGAGGGCCAACACCGGGGAGCTGTTTTTT. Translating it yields CASSSRLGRANTGELFF.

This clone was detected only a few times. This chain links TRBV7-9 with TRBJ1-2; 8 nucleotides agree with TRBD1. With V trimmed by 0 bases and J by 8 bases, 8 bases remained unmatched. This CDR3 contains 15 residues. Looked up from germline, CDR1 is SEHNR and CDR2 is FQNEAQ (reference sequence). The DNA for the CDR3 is TGTGCCAGCAGCTTAGCGCCCGGACAGGGCCGCGGCTACACCTTC. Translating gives CASSLAPGQGRGYTF.

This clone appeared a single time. DNA for the CDR3: TGTGCCATCAGCGGCGGGGGGCATAACACCGGGGAGCTGTTTTTT. Residues: CAISGGGHNTGELFF. The J gene is TRBJ2-2, the V gene TRBV10-3; 8 bases fit TRBD2. Germline trimming cut 6 bases from V and 2 bases from J; bases unmatched to any gene: 5. The CDR3 length is 15 residues. Germline V gives CDR1 ENHRY, CDR2 SYGVKD.

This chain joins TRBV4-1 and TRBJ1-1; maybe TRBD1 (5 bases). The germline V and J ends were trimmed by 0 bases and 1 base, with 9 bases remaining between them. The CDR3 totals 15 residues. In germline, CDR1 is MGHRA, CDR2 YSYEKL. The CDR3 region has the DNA TGCGCCAGCAGCCAAGATCCAGGGAGGAACACTGAAGCTTTCTTT. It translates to CASSQDPGRNTEAFF.

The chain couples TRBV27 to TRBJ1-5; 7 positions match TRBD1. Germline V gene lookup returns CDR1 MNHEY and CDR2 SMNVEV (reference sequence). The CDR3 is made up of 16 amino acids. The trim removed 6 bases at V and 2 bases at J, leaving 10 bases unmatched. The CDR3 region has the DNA TGTGCCAGCAGCGGACGTTCAGGGGGTGGCAATCAGCCCCAGCATTTT. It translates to CASSGRSGGGNQPQHF.

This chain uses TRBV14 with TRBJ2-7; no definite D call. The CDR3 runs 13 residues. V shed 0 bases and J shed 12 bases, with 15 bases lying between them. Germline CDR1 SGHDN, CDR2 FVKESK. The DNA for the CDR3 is TGTGCCAGCAGCCAAGATTACATCGGCCGCCGGTACTTC. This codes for CASSQDYIGRRYF.

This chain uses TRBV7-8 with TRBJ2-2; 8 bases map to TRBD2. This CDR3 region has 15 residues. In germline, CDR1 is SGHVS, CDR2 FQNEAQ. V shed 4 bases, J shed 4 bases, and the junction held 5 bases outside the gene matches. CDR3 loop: CASSSGGAITGELFF. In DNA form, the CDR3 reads TGTGCCAGCAGCTCCGGGGGGGCGATCACCGGGGAGCTGTTTTTT.

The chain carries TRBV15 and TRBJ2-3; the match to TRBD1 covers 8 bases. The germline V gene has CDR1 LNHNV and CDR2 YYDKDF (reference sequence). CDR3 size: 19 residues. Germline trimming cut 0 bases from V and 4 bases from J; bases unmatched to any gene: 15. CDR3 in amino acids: CATSRDLRPGQGRADTQYF. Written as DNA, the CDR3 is TGTGCCACCAGCAGAGACCTGAGACCCGGACAGGGTAGGGCAGATACGCAGTATTTT.

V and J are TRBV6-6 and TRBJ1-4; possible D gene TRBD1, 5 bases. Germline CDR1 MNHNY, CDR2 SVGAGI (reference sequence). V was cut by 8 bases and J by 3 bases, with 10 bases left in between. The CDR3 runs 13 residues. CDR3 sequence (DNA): TGTGCCAGCGTCAGACAGCCTAATGAAAAACTGTTTTTT. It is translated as CASVRQPNEKLFF.

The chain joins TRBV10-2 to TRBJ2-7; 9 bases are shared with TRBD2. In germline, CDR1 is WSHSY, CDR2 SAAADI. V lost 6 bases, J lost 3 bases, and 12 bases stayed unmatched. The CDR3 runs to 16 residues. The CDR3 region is CASRDQRGGEYYEQYF. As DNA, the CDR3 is TGCGCCAGCAGGGACCAACGCGGGGGGGAATACTACGAGCAGTACTTC.

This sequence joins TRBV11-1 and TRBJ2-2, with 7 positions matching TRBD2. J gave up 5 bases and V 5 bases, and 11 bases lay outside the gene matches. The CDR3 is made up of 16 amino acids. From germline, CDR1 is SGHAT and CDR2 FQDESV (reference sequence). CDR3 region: CASSPLGGRKTGELFF. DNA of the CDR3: TGTGCCAGCAGCCCGCTCGGCGGGAGAAAAACCGGGGAGCTGTTTTTT.

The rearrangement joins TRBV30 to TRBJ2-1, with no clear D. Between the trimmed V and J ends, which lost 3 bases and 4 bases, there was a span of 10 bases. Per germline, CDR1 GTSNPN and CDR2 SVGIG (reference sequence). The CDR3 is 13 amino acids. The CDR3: CAWRGRLYNEQFF. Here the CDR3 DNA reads TGTGCCTGGAGAGGTCGGTTATACAATGAGCAGTTCTTC.

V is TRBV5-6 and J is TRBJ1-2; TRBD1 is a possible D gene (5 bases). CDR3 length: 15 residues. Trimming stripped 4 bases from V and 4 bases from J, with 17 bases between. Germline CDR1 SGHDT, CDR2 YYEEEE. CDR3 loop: CASSQSPQELYGYTF. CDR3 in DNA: TGTGCCAGCAGCCAGTCCCCACAGGAGCTCTATGGCTACACCTTC.

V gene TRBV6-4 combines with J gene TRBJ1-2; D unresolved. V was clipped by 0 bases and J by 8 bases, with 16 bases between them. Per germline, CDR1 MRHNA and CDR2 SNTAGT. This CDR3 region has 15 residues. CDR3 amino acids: CASSDSSRSPGGYTF. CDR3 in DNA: TGTGCCAGCAGTGACTCGAGTCGCTCCCCGGGGGGCTACACCTTC.

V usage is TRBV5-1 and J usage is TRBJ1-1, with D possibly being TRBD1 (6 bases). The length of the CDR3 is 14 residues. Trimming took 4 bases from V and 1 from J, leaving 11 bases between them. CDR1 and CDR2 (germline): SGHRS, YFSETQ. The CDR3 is CASSITGRNTEAFF. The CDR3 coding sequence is TGCGCCAGCAGCATAACAGGGAGGAACACTGAAGCTTTCTTT.